This T cell receptor (beta chain) was sequenced during a study of blood T cell repertoires in COVID-19. At the level of the study: The study drew acute and convalescent COVID-19 samples from the United States, Italy and Spain. The analysed material was cDNA or gDNA that came from T cells, B-cell-depleted T cells, or PBMCs.

V was trimmed by 5 bases and J by 2 bases, leaving 9 bases between them. Germline CDR1 and CDR2: MNHEY and SVGAGI. The CDR3 covers 13 residues. This clone has just one count. The same CDR3 is also encoded by other DNA sequences in this sample. Original processing methods: Quantification of nucleated cells was approximated via reference gene primer amplification. This table comes from immunoSEQ multiplex PCR, and its TCRdb copy is limited to in-frame clones, with some not included. The V and J calls and clone size come from that table; D and trimming were worked out from the DNA. The data contain 200,000 to 300,000 clones, about 82% of them singletons.

Sequenced: peripheral blood. The V call is TRBV6-5, the J call TRBJ2-5, with a weak D call TRBD1 (6 bases). This TCR came from an older woman with active or convalescent COVID-19. CDR3 loop: CASSPGQQETQYF. For the CDR3, the DNA is TGTGCCAGCAGTCCGGGACAACAAGAGACCCAGTACTTC.